Following are 13 T cell receptor beta chains from one sample sequenced in a study of T cell repertoires in aging, cancer and after chemotherapy. TCR beta rearrangements were amplified from peripheral blood genomic DNA. A mixed TRB-A/B primer pool amplified rearranged TRB by multiplex touch-down PCR. TCRdb itself ran the multiplex PCR reads through MiXCR, one entry per CDR3 protein. Of about 17,000 distinct CDR3 sequences in the sample, 45% to 50% were seen once. Sequencing was carried out using blood. The receptors stem from a human donor in good health.

This chain uses TRBV19 with TRBJ2-2, with TRBD2 matching over 7 bases. V lost 2 bases, J lost 1 base, and 4 bases stayed unmatched. This CDR3 is 16 amino acids long. CDR1 LNHDA and CDR2 SQIVND come from the germline V gene (reference sequence). Written as DNA, the CDR3 is TGTGCCAGTAGTATATTGGCTAGCGGGAACACCGGGGAGCTGTTTTTT. Protein product: CASSILASGNTGELFF.

This chain uses TRBV27 with TRBJ2-7, with D possibly being TRBD1 (5 bases). The length of the CDR3 is 13 residues. The germline V and J ends were trimmed by 5 bases and 1 base, with 9 bases remaining between them. Germline V gene data show CDR1 as MNHEY and CDR2 as SMNVEV (reference sequence). CDR3 protein: CASSLQGSYEQYF. As DNA, the CDR3 is TGTGCCAGCAGTCTTCAGGGTTCCTACGAGCAGTACTTC.

The V gene is TRBV5-6, the J gene TRBJ2-1, with 7 bases that match TRBD2. The ends lost 7 bases at V and 4 bases at J; junction bases unmatched: 5. The CDR3 is 13 amino acids. Germline loops: CDR1 SGHDT, CDR2 YYEEEE. The DNA of the CDR3 is TGTGCCAGCGGACGGGAGGCGTACAATGAGCAGTTCTTC. This codes for CASGREAYNEQFF.

In this sample, this clonotype turned up a few times. The rearrangement links TRBV6-5 to TRBJ2-7, with 8 bases fitting TRBD2. The germline V gene has CDR1 MNHEY and CDR2 SVGAGI. The J segment lost 5 bases and the V segment lost 5 bases, leaving 8 bases of the junction unmatched. The CDR3 runs 14 residues. The CDR3 sequence: CASSGGGGTHEQYF. CDR3 sequence (DNA): TGTGCCAGCAGTGGGGGCGGGGGGACGCACGAGCAGTACTTC.

In its sample, this clonotype was seen a few times. CDR3 DNA: TGTGCCAGCAGTTGGGAGACAGGGTTCTTGGGTGAGCAGTTCTTC. Its protein product is CASSWETGFLGEQFF. The chain recombines TRBV12-3 or TRBV12-4 with TRBJ2-1, with 7 positions matching TRBD1. The CDR3 has 15 residues. The ends lost 4 bases at V and 9 bases at J; junction bases unmatched: 12.

Only a few counts were recorded for this clonotype. This chain joins TRBV6-6 and TRBJ2-1; TRBD2 matches at 14 bases. Germline V gives CDR1 MNHNY, CDR2 SVGAGI (reference sequence). V trimming: 6 bases; J trimming: 5 bases; junction bases outside the gene matches: 12. This CDR3 has 18 amino acids. DNA for the CDR3: TGTGCCAGCAGCGGCCGGGGACTAGCGGGAGTCGGGCACAATGAGCAGTTCTTC. It encodes CASSGRGLAGVGHNEQFF.

V usage is TRBV19 and J usage is TRBJ2-1; 8 bases are a match to TRBD2. Trimming at V came to 4 bases and at J to 7 bases, leaving 15 bases not matched to a gene. Germline V gene lookup returns CDR1 LNHDA and CDR2 SQIVND (reference sequence). The CDR3 consists of 17 residues. The CDR3 DNA reads as TGTGCCAGTAGTAACCCCCAAGGGAGCGGGAGTGTTAATGAGCAGTTCTTC. Encoded protein: CASSNPQGSGSVNEQFF.

This clonotype was observed a few times. This chain uses TRBV29-1 with TRBJ2-7; 8 positions match TRBD1. The CDR3 length is 12 residues. The ends lost 6 bases at V and 5 bases at J; junction bases unmatched: 6. CDR1 is SQVTM and CDR2 is ANQGSEA in the germline V gene. In nucleotides, the CDR3 is TGCAGCGTGCCACAGGGGGACCACGAGCAGTACTTC. It yields the protein CSVPQGDHEQYF.

This clonotype was recorded a few times. The rearrangement uses TRBV6-4 and TRBJ2-6, with 7 bases matching TRBD2. Trimming removed 3 bases from V and 4 bases from J; junction bases left unmatched: 0. Germline lookup yields CDR1 MRHNA and CDR2 SNTAGT. CDR3 length: 14 amino acids. In DNA form, the CDR3 reads TGTGCCAGCAGTGAGCGGGAGGGGGCCAACGTCCTGACTTTC. The encoded protein is CASSEREGANVLTF.

V gene TRBV27 combines with J gene TRBJ2-2; D is unclear. This CDR3 contains 14 residues. Germline CDR1 is MNHEY and CDR2 is SMNVEV (reference sequence). V lost 0 bases and J 7 bases, leaving 9 bases between the germline ends. The DNA for the CDR3 is TGTGCCAGCAGTTTATCGTATAATAGCGGGGAGCTGTTTTTT. Translated: CASSLSYNSGELFF.

The chain employs TRBV19 and TRBJ2-7; TRBD1 matches 8 bases. Germline values: CDR1 LNHDA, CDR2 SQIVND (reference sequence). CDR3 length equals 14 residues. Trimming took 5 bases from V and 4 from J; bases not matched to a gene: 7. The CDR3 spells CASSARQGQYEQYF. The DNA for the CDR3 is TGTGCCAGTAGTGCCCGACAGGGGCAGTACGAGCAGTACTTC.

This chain uses TRBV19 with TRBJ1-1; possibly TRBD1 for D (5 bases). Trimming removed 3 bases at V and 6 bases at J, with 8 bases between. Germline CDR1 reads LNHDA; CDR2 reads SQIVND (reference sequence). CDR3 size: 12 residues. CDR3 residues: CASSIGGAEAFF. The CDR3, as DNA: TGTGCCAGTAGTATCGGGGGGGCTGAAGCTTTCTTT.

The V call is TRBV6-2 or TRBV6-3, the J call TRBJ1-5; 8 nucleotides align to TRBD1. CDR1 and CDR2 (germline): MNHEY, SVGEGT. The CDR3 length is 19 residues. V lost 2 bases and J lost 0; bases outside the gene matches: 12. The CDR3 coding sequence is TGTGCCAGCAGTTACCACATAGGACAGGGCCGGGCTAGCAATCAGCCCCAGCATTTT. The encoded protein is CASSYHIGQGRASNQPQHF.